This record looks at one T cell receptor (beta chain) sequence and its context. TCRdb passed the 5' RACE reads through MiXCR, listing each CDR3 protein once. Among approximately 190,000 distinct CDR3 sequences, around 17% were seen once, and the ten largest hold 2.4%. The sample originates from a study of T-cell memory formation after mild COVID-19. The CDR3 is 14 residues long. Trimming took off 5 bases at V and 1 base at J, with 9 bases between the two ends. Germline CDR1 reads SEHNR; CDR2 reads FQNEAQ (reference sequence). The sequence was collected from an adult woman who had mild COVID-19 (a few samples of this study predate the infection). Cell type and time point are not known. Sequencing was done on a sample of PBMCs or a T cell subset sorted from them (not recorded which). V usage is TRBV7-9 and J usage is TRBJ1-5; maybe TRBD1 (5 bases). The CDR3 loop is CASSQDKSNQPQHF. As DNA, the CDR3 is TGTGCCAGCAGCCAGGACAAGAGCAATCAGCCCCAGCATTTT.